This T cell receptor beta chain was identified in a study of T cell responses to AZD1222 COVID-19 vaccine. There are 13 residues in the CDR3. Germline CDR1 reads SQVTM; CDR2 reads ANQGSEA. The V and J ends lost 6 bases and 4 bases respectively, with 15 bases between them. Only in-frame clones appear in the TCRdb table, and some are missing; sequencing was by immunoSEQ multiplex PCR. The table records 100,000 to 150,000 clones, approximately 90% of them present only once. The TCR sequence derives from an adult in good health. The chain is built from TRBV29-1 and TRBJ1-2, with D possibly TRBD1 on 5 matching bases. The starting material was peripheral blood, obtained on day 0 of AZD1222 vaccination. The DNA for the CDR3 is TGCAGCGTCGACCTCAGGGTGGGCTATGGCTACACCTTC. Its translation is CSVDLRVGYGYTF.